The 14 T cell receptor beta chains given below trace back to one sample, sequenced in a study of T-cell reconstitution after alpha-beta-depleted transplantation in children. During its preparation, the TCRbeta library received unique molecular identifiers. TCRdb called the PCR reads again in MiXCR, with one record for every CDR3 protein. The sample records 250,000 to 400,000 distinct CDR3 sequences, approximately 20% being singletons. The sequencing used PBMCs, mostly from graft donor cells, collected 180 days after TCRalphabeta/CD19-depleted stem cell transplant. Receptors were obtained from a male patient younger than 18 who had a stem cell transplant for acute lymphoblastic leukemia, so the T cells may come from the graft donor.

The CDR3: CAISEGGLNQPQHF. The CDR3 region has the DNA TGTGCCATCAGTGAGGGGGGGCTTAATCAGCCCCAGCATTTT. The chain has TRBV10-3 and TRBJ1-5; maybe TRBD1 (6 bases). V was pared by 2 bases and J by 4 bases, with 9 bases between. Germline V gene lookup returns CDR1 ENHRY and CDR2 SYGVKD. CDR3 length: 14 amino acids.

This clonotype was counted only a few times. This chain connects TRBV19 to TRBJ2-4; TRBD1 might be the D (5 bases). V lost 4 bases, J lost 7 bases, and 11 bases lay in between. The CDR3 consists of 13 residues. CDR1 is LNHDA and CDR2 is SQIVND in the germline V gene (reference sequence). This CDR3 reads CASSTYRQNIQYF. The CDR3 coding sequence is TGTGCCAGTAGTACTTACCGACAGAACATTCAGTACTTC. Variable domain in full (rest from reference TRBV19 and TRBJ2-4): DGGITQSPKYLFRKEGQNVTLSCEQNLNHDAMYWYRQDPGQGLRLIYYSQIVNDFQKGDIAEGYSVSREKKESFPLTVTSAQKNPTAFYLCASSTYRQNIQYFGAGTRLSVL.

This clonotype was detected a few times. The junction departs from the called germline gene at one end, perhaps through a read error. The gene calls are TRBV7-9 and TRBJ2-1, with D perhaps given as TRBD1 or TRBD2 (5 bases each). Germline V CDR1 and CDR2: SEHNR, FQNEAQ (reference sequence). The CDR3 is made up of 12 amino acids. CDR3 sequence reads: CASSLEGLAQFF. The CDR3 bases are TGTGCCAGCAGTTTAGAGGGGCTAGCCCAGTTCTTC.

This clonotype occurred a few times. This chain uses TRBV5-4 with TRBJ1-6; D not certain. The CDR3 runs 14 residues. Germline CDR1 and CDR2: SGHNT and YYREEE (reference sequence). The V gene lost 4 bases and the J gene lost 3 bases, with 8 bases spanning the gap. CDR3 in DNA: TGTGCCAGCAGCATGGGCGGCTATAATTCACCCCTCCACTTT. This codes for CASSMGGYNSPLHF.

The gene calls are TRBV12-3 or TRBV12-4 and TRBJ2-7; the match to TRBD1 covers 10 bases. CDR3 size: 17 residues. V shed 0 bases, J shed 4 bases, and the junction held 9 bases outside the gene matches. As DNA, the CDR3 is TGTGCCAGCAGTTTAGCGTTAGGACAGGGGGAGGCTTACGAGCAGTACTTC. Protein: CASSLALGQGEAYEQYF.

V usage is TRBV27 and J usage is TRBJ2-7, with a weak D call TRBD1 (5 bases). The CDR3 loop spans 19 amino acids. Germline CDR1 MNHEY, CDR2 SMNVEV (reference sequence). V lost 0 bases, J lost 2 bases, and 23 bases lay in between. The CDR3 DNA is TGTGCCAGCAGTTTATCTCCGAGACCTGGACACCGGTCGCCCTACGAGCAGTACTTC. Protein: CASSLSPRPGHRSPYEQYF.

This clonotype was picked up a small number of times. The gene calls are TRBV5-5 and TRBJ2-1, with D unresolved. CDR1 is SGHKS and CDR2 is YYEKEE in the germline V gene (reference sequence). V lost 0 bases to trimming and J lost 4 bases, with 5 bases between them. The CDR3 is made up of 13 amino acids. CDR3 amino acids: CASSLDEYNEQFF. The CDR3 DNA follows: TGTGCCAGCAGCTTGGACGAATACAATGAGCAGTTCTTC.

The chain is built from TRBV7-9 and TRBJ1-6; D not resolved. Germline assignment: CDR1 SEHNR and CDR2 FQNEAQ (reference sequence). With 4 bases removed from V and 2 bases from J, the gap between germline ends came to 12 bases. The CDR3 runs to 16 residues. The CDR3 DNA reads as TGTGCCAGCAGCTCCCCCCGTCACCCCTATAATTCACCCCTCCACTTT. Amino acid sequence: CASSSPRHPYNSPLHF.

The chain is built from TRBV12-3 or TRBV12-4 and TRBJ2-1; no firm D call. V was pared by 6 bases and J by 0 bases, with 18 bases between. There are 17 residues in the CDR3. CDR3 in DNA: TGTGCCAGCAGAATACAGACTCCCCGAAGCTCCTACAATGAGCAGTTCTTC. Protein product: CASRIQTPRSSYNEQFF.

The chain is built from TRBV18 and TRBJ2-2, with D perhaps TRBD2 (6 bases). The CDR3 has 16 residues. Germline lookup yields CDR1 KGHSH and CDR2 LQKENI. With 3 bases removed from V and 2 bases from J, the gap between germline ends came to 13 bases. The CDR3 loop reads CASSPPGRPNTGELFF. Written as DNA, the CDR3 is TGTGCCAGCTCACCTCCGGGGAGGCCCAACACCGGGGAGCTGTTTTTT.

The J gene is TRBJ2-7, the V gene TRBV4-2; D gene ambiguous. Looked up from germline, CDR1 is LGHNA and CDR2 is YNFKEQ. The V end was cut by 2 bases, the J end by 0 bases, with 11 bases between. The CDR3 loop spans 15 amino acids. The CDR3 DNA follows: TGTGCCAGCAGCCAACCCCTCGGAACCTCCTACGAGCAGTACTTC. Protein sequence: CASSQPLGTSYEQYF.

A few counts support this clonotype. The chain joins TRBV4-1 to TRBJ2-5, with TRBD2 matching over 8 bases. Trimming at V came to 1 base and at J to 4 bases, leaving 8 bases not matched to a gene. This CDR3 is 16 amino acids long. Germline V gives CDR1 MGHRA, CDR2 YSYEKL. In nucleotides, the CDR3 is TGCGCCAGCAGCCAAGGTCCGGGACTAGTTCGAGAGACCCAGTACTTC. Amino acids: CASSQGPGLVRETQYF.

This clonotype was seen a few times. The rearrangement uses TRBV5-1 and TRBJ2-5; D call uncertain. Trimming left V 1 base short and J 1 base short, with 11 bases between. Looked up from germline, CDR1 is SGHRS and CDR2 is YFSETQ. This CDR3 spans 15 amino acids. For the CDR3, the DNA is TGCGCCAGCAGCTTGTGGTCTAACGCCCAAGAGACCCAGTACTTC. Its translation: CASSLWSNAQETQYF. Filled out from reference TRBV5-1 and TRBJ2-5, the complete variable domain reads KAGVTQTPRYLIKTRGQQVTLSCSPISGHRSVSWYQQTPGQGLQFLFEYFSETQRNKGNFPGRFSGRQFSNSRSEMNVSTLELGDSALYLCASSLWSNAQETQYFGPGTRLLVL.

This clonotype was seen only a few times. This chain joins TRBV12-3 or TRBV12-4 and TRBJ1-2; TRBD1 agrees at 10 bases. This CDR3 region has 16 residues. J gave up 8 bases and V 2 bases, and 11 bases lay outside the gene matches. Here the CDR3 reads CASSLLGTGAQRGYTF. In nucleotides, the CDR3 is TGTGCCAGCAGTTTACTTGGGACAGGGGCGCAAAGAGGCTACACCTTC.